The 15 T cell receptor beta chains given below trace back to one sample, sequenced in a study of blood T cell repertoires in COVID-19. The table came from immunoSEQ multiplex PCR; TCRdb's copy has only in-frame clones and leaves some out. In the table there are 55,000 to 70,000 clones, around 78% of which are singletons. Sequencing was performed on peripheral blood. The source is a human donor in a cohort sampled during active COVID-19.

The chain couples TRBV2 to TRBJ1-5; TRBD1 might be the D (5 bases). CDR1 and CDR2 (germline): SNHLY, FYNNEI. This CDR3 has 15 residues. V shed 4 bases and J shed 2 bases, with 12 bases lying between them. The CDR3 sequence is CASSAPSGGNQPQHF. As DNA, the CDR3 is TGTGCCAGCAGTGCTCCTTCGGGGGGCAATCAGCCCCAGCATTTT. Based on the CDR3 plus reference TRBV2 and TRBJ1-5, the full variable domain is EPEVTQTPSHQVTQMGQEVILRCVPISNHLYFYWYRQILGQKVEFLVSFYNNEISEKSEIFDDQFSVERPDGSNFTLKIRSTKLEDSAMYFCASSAPSGGNQPQHFGDGTRLSIL.

The chain combines TRBV15 with TRBJ1-1; D not resolved. The CDR3 is made up of 18 amino acids. The V gene's germline CDR1 is LNHNV and CDR2 YYDKDF (reference sequence). Trimming shortened V by 2 bases and J by 2 bases, and 21 bases separated the two germline ends. The CDR3 region is CATSRSTHLEGQNTEAFF. CDR3 nucleotide sequence: TGTGCCACCAGCAGATCTACCCACCTCGAGGGCCAAAACACTGAAGCTTTCTTT.

The gene calls are TRBV7-2 and TRBJ1-3, with 9 bases matching TRBD1. Germline V gene sequence: CDR1 SGHTA, CDR2 FQGNSA. V shed 4 bases, J shed 0 bases, and the junction held 7 bases outside the gene matches. The CDR3 is made up of 17 amino acids. Here the CDR3 DNA reads TGTGCCAGCAGCTCCTCCGGGACAGGGAACTCTGGAAACACCATATATTTT. Translating gives CASSSSGTGNSGNTIYF.

The rearrangement uses TRBV5-1 and TRBJ2-7, with TRBD2 matching 10 bases. This CDR3 is 13 amino acids long. Looked up from germline, CDR1 is SGHRS and CDR2 is YFSETQ. V was clipped by 4 bases and J by 4 bases; unmatched bases: 2. CDR3 amino acids: CASSGTSAYEQYF. The CDR3 bases are TGCGCCAGCAGCGGGACTAGCGCTTACGAGCAGTACTTC.

This clone was observed a handful of times. V gene TRBV11-2 combines with J gene TRBJ1-3; TRBD1 matches 7 bases. The CDR3 has 16 residues. The ends lost 2 bases at V and 5 bases at J; junction bases unmatched: 9. Germline values: CDR1 SGHAT, CDR2 FQNNGV. CDR3 in DNA: TGTGCCAGCAGCTTAACCGCCACGGGACAGCGAAACACCATATATTTT. This encodes CASSLTATGQRNTIYF.

The chain employs TRBV6-6 and TRBJ2-7; 12 bases line up with TRBD1. V lost 6 bases to trimming and J lost 9 bases; unmatched junction nucleotides: 12. The CDR3 is 15 amino acids. Germline V lookup: CDR1 MNHNY, CDR2 SVGAGI (reference sequence). CDR3 loop: CASRPPGTGGFGQYF. Written as DNA, the CDR3 is TGTGCCAGCAGACCCCCTGGGACAGGGGGCTTTGGGCAGTACTTC.

This clone was observed a handful of times. The V and J genes are TRBV11-2 and TRBJ2-7; 9 bases fit TRBD1. The CDR3 extends over 12 amino acids. V trimming: 11 bases; J trimming: 5 bases; junction bases outside the gene matches: 7. Germline V gene lookup returns CDR1 SGHAT and CDR2 FQNNGV. CDR3 bases: TGTGCCTGTGGCTGGACAGGGGACGAGCAGTACTTC. Its protein product is CACGWTGDEQYF.

V gene TRBV5-5 combines with J gene TRBJ1-4; D gene unclear. The CDR3 sequence is 15 residues long. Germline CDR1 reads SGHKS; CDR2 reads YYEKEE (reference sequence). Trimming took off 6 bases at V and 0 bases at J, with 12 bases between the two ends. The CDR3 DNA is TGTGCCAGCACCGGACTGGGCCCAACTAATGAAAAACTGTTTTTT. Translation: CASTGLGPTNEKLFF.

DNA of the CDR3: TGCGCCAGCAGCTTGGGCCTCAGCTATGGCTACACCTTC. This gives the protein CASSLGLSYGYTF. V usage is TRBV5-1 and J usage is TRBJ1-2; the D is unclear. CDR1 is SGHRS, CDR2 YFSETQ, per germline. This CDR3 has 13 residues. The V end was cut by 0 bases, the J end by 4 bases, with 7 bases between.

The chain links TRBV4-2 to TRBJ1-2, with D possibly being TRBD1 (6 bases). Germline CDR1 reads LGHNA; CDR2 reads YNFKEQ. V dropped 1 base and J dropped 3 bases, with 12 bases sitting between them. The CDR3 runs to 15 residues. In nucleotides, the CDR3 is TGTGCCAGCAGCCAAGGCCAGGGGTTTGACTATGGCTACACCTTC. Amino acids: CASSQGQGFDYGYTF.

The chain is built from TRBV6-1 and TRBJ2-1, with D maybe TRBD2 (6 bases). V lost 3 bases to trimming and J lost 0 bases, with 9 bases between them. The V gene's germline CDR1 is MNHNS and CDR2 SASEGT. This CDR3 is built from 15 residues. In DNA, the CDR3 is TGTGCCAGCAGTGAGCACGGGAGCTCCTACAATGAGCAGTTCTTC. Amino acids: CASSEHGSSYNEQFF.

This sequence joins TRBV5-1 and TRBJ1-4, with D possibly TRBD1 on 6 matching bases. This CDR3 is built from 14 residues. The V end was cut by 4 bases, the J end by 0 bases, with 7 bases between. CDR1 SGHRS and CDR2 YFSETQ come from the germline V gene. CDR3 region: CASSTGPTNEKLFF. CDR3 bases: TGCGCCAGCAGCACAGGGCCAACTAATGAAAAACTGTTTTTT.

This clone was detected only a few times. V is TRBV11-2 and J is TRBJ1-1, with D unresolved. This CDR3 is 12 amino acids long. Per the germline V gene, CDR1 is SGHAT and CDR2 is FQNNGV. Trimming shortened V by 10 bases and J by 5 bases, and 14 bases separated the two germline ends. The CDR3 DNA sequence: TGTGCCACCCTCGGTGTAAGAACTGAAGCTTTCTTT. Translating it yields CATLGVRTEAFF.

This chain uses TRBV10-1 with TRBJ1-5; D is unclear. This CDR3 is built from 17 residues. CDR1 and CDR2 from the germline V gene are WNHNN and SYGVQD (reference sequence). Trimming pared 8 bases from V and 3 bases from J, leaving 23 bases between. DNA of the CDR3: TGCGCCAGCTTCATCGGACTTCCCCAATTTCCCAATCAGCCCCAGCATTTT. Translation gives CASFIGLPQFPNQPQHF.

The chain combines TRBV4-3 with TRBJ1-3, with 10 bases matching TRBD1. This CDR3 is built from 15 residues. Germline CDR1 reads LGHNA; CDR2 reads YSLEER. The V gene end was trimmed by 6 bases and the J gene end by 4 bases; junction bases not matched to a gene: 6. In DNA form, the CDR3 reads TGCGCCAGCAGGGCCGGGACAGGGGTCGGAAACACCATATATTTT. Protein: CASRAGTGVGNTIYF.